This TCR beta chain was recovered during a study of regulatory T cells in long-lasting Graves disease. Construction of the TCR beta libraries employed iRepertoire HTBI primers in conjunction with Arm-PCR of CDR3 regions. TCRdb redid the calling of the multiplex PCR reads with MiXCR, one entry per CDR3 protein. The repertoire has some 200,000 distinct CDR3 sequences, roughly a fifth of them found once; the top ten carry about 11%. Time point in this sample: newly diagnosed GD, antithyroid drugs for less than 3 months. PBMCs were the source of the RNA used for TCR sequencing. This clonotype was detected many times. The same data also went into a second study, on T cells in Graves' hyperthyroidism and ophthalmopathy.

The source of this sequence is a woman in her thirties with Graves disease. The sample in question was peripheral blood mononuclear cells (PBMCs), obtained at new diagnosis, from a patient treated with antithyroid drugs.

CDR3 protein: CASSGQGAMAKNIQYF. The CDR3 bases are TGTGCCAGCAGCGGACAGGGGGCGATGGCCAAAAACATTCAGTACTTC. V usage is TRBV6-1 and J usage is TRBJ2-4; 11 nucleotides line up with TRBD1. The CDR3 spans 16 residues. V lost 6 bases, J lost 1 base, and 5 bases stayed unmatched. The germline gives CDR1 MNHNS, CDR2 SASEGT.